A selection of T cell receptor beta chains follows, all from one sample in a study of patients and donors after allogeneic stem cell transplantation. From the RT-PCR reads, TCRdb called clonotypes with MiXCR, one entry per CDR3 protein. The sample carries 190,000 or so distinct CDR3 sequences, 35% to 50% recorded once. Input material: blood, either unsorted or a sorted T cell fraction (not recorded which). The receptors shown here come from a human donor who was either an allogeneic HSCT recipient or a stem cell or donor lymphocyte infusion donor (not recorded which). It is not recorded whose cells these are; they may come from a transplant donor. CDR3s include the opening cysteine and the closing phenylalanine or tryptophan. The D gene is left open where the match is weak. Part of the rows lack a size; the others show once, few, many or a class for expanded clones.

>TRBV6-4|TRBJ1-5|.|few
TGTGCCAGCAGTTCAGAGCCGGGGATTAGCAATCAGCCCCAGCATTTT
CASSSEPGISNQPQHF
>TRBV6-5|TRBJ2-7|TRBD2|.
TGTGCCAGCAGGCTGACTAGCATTAGTTCCTACGAGCAGTACTTC
CASRLTSISSYEQYF
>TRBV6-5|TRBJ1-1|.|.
TGTGCCAGCAGCGGACGGCGGAACACTGAAGCTTTCTTT
CASSGRRNTEAFF
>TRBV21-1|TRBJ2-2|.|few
TGTGCCAGCAGCAAAGAGGCGATATTACAGGGCGGCGCCGGGGAGCTGTTTTTT
CASSKEAILQGGAGELFF
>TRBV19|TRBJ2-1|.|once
TGTGCCAGTAGTCGAGGCGGGATAAATGAGCAGTTCTTC
CASSRGGINEQFF
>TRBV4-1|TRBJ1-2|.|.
TGCGCCAGCAGCCGCCTTGGGGCCGATGGCTACACCTTC
CASSRLGADGYTF
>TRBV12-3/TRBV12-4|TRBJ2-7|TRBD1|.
TGTGCCAGCAGAACCACAGGGGGCGAATCCTACGAGCAGTACTTC
CASRTTGGESYEQYF
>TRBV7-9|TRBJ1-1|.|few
TGTGCCAGCAGCCCCCGGGACGGTGAAGCTTTCTTT
CASSPRDGEAFF
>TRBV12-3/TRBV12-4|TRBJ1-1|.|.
TGTGCCAGCAGTCGTTTCAGGGTCGAAGCTTTCTTT
CASSRFRVEAFF
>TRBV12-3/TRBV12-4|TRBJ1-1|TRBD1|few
TGTGCCAGCAGTTTATCTCCTCGGGCAGGGGGCACTGAAGCTTTCTTT
CASSLSPRAGGTEAFF
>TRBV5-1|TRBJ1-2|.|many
TGCGCCAGCAGCAGGGACGGCGACTATGGCTACACCTTC
CASSRDGDYGYTF
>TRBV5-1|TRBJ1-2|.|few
TGCGCCAGCAGCCAGGGTCAACAGTACTATGGCTACACCTTC
CASSQGQQYYGYTF
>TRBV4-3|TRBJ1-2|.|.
TGCGCCAGCAGCCACCCCGGGACATCAAATGGCTACACCTTC
CASSHPGTSNGYTF
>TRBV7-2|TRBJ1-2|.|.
TGTGCCAGCAGCGAATCCCTGAACCGGATCGCGGGTGTTTATGGCTACACCTTC
CASSESLNRIAGVYGYTF
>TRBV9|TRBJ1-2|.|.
TGTGCCAGCAGCGTAGTCCCAGGGGCGGCTAACTATGGCTACACCTTC
CASSVVPGAANYGYTF
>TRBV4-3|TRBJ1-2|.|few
TGCGCCAGCAGCCCGGGATATGGTCAGGGTGATGGCTACACCTTC
CASSPGYGQGDGYTF
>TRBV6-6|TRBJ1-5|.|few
TGTGCCAGCCTCGGGACCCGCAATCAGCCCCAGCATTTT
CASLGTRNQPQHF
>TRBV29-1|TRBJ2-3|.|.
TGCAGCGTTGACGGAGATACGCAGTATTTT
CSVDGDTQYF
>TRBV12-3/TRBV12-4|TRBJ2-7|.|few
TGTGCCAGCAGTCTTTCCCTTCAGGGGTACGAGCAGTACTTC
CASSLSLQGYEQYF
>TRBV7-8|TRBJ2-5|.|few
TGTGCCAGCAGCTTAGACAGCCACCGGGTAGAGACCCAGTACTTC
CASSLDSHRVETQYF
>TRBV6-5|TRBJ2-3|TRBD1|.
TGTGCCAGCAGTTGGACAGGGGAGGAGGATACGCAGTATTTT
CASSWTGEEDTQYF
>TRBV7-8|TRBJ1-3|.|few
TGTGCCAGCAGCTTACTCCGAAACACCATATATTTT
CASSLLRNTIYF
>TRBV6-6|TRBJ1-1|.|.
TGTGCCAGCAGTTCCACTGGCGCCGGGACCATGCTTTCCGCTTTCTTT
CASSSTGAGTMLSAFF
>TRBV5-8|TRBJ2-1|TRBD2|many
TGTGCCAGCAGCTTGGTGCGGGGGGGTTTCCCCTCCTACAATGAGCAGTTCTTC
CASSLVRGGFPSYNEQFF
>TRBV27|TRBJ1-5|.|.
TGTGCCAGCAGTTTATCGACAGATCAGCCCCAGCATTTT
CASSLSTDQPQHF
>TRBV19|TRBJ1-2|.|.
TGTGCCAGTAGCTTTTTGCTCACAGGGACCAGGAACTATGGCTACACCTTC
CASSFLLTGTRNYGYTF
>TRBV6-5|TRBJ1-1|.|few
TGTGCCAGCAGCCACAGTCGGAACAGGGTAAGGGGCACTGAAGCTTTCTTT
CASSHSRNRVRGTEAFF
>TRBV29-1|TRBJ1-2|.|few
TGCAGCGTCAGGGACGGCTATGGCTACACCTTC
CSVRDGYGYTF